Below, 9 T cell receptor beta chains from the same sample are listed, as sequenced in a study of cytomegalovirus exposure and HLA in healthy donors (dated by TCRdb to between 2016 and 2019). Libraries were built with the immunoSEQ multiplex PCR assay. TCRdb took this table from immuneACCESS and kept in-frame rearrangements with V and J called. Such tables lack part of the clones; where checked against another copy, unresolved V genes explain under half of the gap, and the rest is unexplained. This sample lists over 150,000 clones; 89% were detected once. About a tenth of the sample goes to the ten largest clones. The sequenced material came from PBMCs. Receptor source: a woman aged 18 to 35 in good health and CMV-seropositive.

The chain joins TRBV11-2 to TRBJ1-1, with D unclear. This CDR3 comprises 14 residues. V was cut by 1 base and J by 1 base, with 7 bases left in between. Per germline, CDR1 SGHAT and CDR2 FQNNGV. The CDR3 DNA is TGTGCCAGCAGCTTAGGAATAGAGAACACTGAAGCTTTCTTT. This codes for CASSLGIENTEAFF.

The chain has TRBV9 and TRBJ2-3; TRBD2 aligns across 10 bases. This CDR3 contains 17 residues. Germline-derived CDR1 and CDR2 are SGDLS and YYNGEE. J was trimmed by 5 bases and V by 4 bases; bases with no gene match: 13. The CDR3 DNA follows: TGTGCCAGCAGCCCTAGGGAAGCGGGAGGGCCAATAGATACGCAGTATTTT. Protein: CASSPREAGGPIDTQYF.

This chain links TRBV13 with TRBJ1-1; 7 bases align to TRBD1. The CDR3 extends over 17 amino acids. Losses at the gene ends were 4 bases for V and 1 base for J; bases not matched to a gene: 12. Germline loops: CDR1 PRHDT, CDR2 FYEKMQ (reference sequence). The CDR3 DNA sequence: TGTGCCAGCAGCTCAGGGGGGACAGCCTTTGGGAACACTGAAGCTTTCTTT. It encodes CASSSGGTAFGNTEAFF.

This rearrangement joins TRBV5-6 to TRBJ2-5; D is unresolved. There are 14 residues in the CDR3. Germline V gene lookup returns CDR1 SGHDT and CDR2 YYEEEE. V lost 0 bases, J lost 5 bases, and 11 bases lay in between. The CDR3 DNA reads TGTGCCAGCAGCTTGGGACCCCAAGCGGAGACCCAGTACTTC. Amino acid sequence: CASSLGPQAETQYF. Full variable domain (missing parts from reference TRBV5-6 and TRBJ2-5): DAGVTQSPTHLIKTRGQQVTLRCSPKSGHDTVSWYQQALGQGPQFIFQYYEEEERQRGNFPDRFSGHQFPNYSSELNVNALLLGDSALYLCASSLGPQAETQYFGPGTRLLVL.

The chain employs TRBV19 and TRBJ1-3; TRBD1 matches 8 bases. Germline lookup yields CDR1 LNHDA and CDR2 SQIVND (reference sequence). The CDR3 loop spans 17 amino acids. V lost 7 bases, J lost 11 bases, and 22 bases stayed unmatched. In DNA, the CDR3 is TGTGCCAGTACCCGGACAGGGACCTTTACCTCTGGAAGTCCCATATATTTT. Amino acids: CASTRTGTFTSGSPIYF.

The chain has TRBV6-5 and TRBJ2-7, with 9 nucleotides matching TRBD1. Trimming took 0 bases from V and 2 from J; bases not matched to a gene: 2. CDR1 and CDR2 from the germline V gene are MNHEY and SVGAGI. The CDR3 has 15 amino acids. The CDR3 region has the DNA TGTGCCAGCAGTTACTCGGACAGGGGAACCTACGAGCAGTACTTC. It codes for CASSYSDRGTYEQYF.

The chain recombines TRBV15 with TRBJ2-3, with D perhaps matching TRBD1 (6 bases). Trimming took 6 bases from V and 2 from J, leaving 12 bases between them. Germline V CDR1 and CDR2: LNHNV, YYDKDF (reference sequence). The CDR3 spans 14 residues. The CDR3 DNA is TGTGCCACCAGTCTTAACAGGGACACAGATACGCAGTATTTT. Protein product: CATSLNRDTDTQYF.

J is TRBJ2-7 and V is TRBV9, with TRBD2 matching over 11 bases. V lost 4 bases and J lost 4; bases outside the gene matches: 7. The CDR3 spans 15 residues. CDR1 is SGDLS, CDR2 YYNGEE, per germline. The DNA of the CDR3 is TGTGCCAGCAGCATACTAGCGGGAGCAGGGTACGAGCAGTACTTC. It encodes CASSILAGAGYEQYF.

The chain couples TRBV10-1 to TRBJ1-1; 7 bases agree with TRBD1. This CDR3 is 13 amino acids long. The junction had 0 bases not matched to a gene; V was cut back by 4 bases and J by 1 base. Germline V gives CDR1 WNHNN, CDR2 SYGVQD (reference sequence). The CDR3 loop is CASSGQGNTEAFF. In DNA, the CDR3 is TGCGCCAGCAGTGGACAGGGGAACACTGAAGCTTTCTTT.